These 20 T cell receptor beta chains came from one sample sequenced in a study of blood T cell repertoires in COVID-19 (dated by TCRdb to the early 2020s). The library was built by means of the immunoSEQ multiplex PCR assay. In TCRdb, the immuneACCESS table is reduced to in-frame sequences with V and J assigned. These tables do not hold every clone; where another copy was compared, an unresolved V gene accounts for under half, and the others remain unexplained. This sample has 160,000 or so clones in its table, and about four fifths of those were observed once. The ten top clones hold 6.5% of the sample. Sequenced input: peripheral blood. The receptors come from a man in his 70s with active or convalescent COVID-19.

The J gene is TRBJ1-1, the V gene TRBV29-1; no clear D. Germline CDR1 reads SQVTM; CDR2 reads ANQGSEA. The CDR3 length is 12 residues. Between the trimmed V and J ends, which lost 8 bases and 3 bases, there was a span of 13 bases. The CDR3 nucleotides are TGCAGCACATGGACCGGGGACACTGAAGCTTTCTTT. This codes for CSTWTGDTEAFF.

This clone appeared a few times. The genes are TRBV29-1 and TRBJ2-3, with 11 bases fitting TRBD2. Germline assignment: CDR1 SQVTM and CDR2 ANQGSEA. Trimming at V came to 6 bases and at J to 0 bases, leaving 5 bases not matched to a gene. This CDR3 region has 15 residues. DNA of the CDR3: TGCAGCGTGGAACTAGCGGGGGCCAGCACAGATACGCAGTATTTT. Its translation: CSVELAGASTDTQYF.

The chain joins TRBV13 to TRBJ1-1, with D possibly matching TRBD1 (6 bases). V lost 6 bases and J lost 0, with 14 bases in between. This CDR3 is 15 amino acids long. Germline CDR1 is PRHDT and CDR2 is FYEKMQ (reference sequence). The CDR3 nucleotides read TGTGCCAGCAGGTTCCGAGGGGGATTGAACACTGAAGCTTTCTTT. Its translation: CASRFRGGLNTEAFF.

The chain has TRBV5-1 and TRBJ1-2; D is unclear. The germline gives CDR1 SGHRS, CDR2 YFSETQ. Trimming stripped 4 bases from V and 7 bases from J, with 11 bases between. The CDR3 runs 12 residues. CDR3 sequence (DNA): TGCGCCAGCAGCCCGGCGGAAAGTGGCTACACCTTC. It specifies CASSPAESGYTF.

CDR3 DNA: TGTGCCAGCAGTGAACGGGGACAGGGATTCGGAGCTTTCTTT. Its translation is CASSERGQGFGAFF. This chain links TRBV6-1 with TRBJ1-1; 9 positions agree with TRBD1. Germline assignment: CDR1 MNHNS and CDR2 SASEGT. The CDR3 sequence is 14 residues long. With 2 bases clipped from V and 10 bases from J, the junction kept 8 bases outside the gene matches.

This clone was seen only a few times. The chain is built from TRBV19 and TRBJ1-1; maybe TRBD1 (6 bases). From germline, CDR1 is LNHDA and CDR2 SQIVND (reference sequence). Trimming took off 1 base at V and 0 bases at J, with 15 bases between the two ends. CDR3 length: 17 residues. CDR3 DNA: TGTGCCAGTAGTATAGGTACACGCCGGACAGTGAACACTGAAGCTTTCTTT. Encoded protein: CASSIGTRRTVNTEAFF.

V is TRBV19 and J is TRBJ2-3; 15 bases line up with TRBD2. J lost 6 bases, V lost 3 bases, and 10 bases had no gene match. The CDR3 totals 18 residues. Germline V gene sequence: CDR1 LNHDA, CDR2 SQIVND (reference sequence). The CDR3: CASSIDLGLAGGEDTQYF. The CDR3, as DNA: TGTGCCAGTAGTATCGATCTTGGACTAGCGGGGGGGGAGGATACGCAGTATTTT.

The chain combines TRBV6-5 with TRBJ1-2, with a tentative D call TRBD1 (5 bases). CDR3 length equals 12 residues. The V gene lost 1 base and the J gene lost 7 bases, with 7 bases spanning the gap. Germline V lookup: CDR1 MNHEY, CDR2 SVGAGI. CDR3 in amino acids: CASSYLGGGYTF. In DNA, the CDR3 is TGTGCCAGCAGTTACTTGGGGGGTGGCTACACCTTC.

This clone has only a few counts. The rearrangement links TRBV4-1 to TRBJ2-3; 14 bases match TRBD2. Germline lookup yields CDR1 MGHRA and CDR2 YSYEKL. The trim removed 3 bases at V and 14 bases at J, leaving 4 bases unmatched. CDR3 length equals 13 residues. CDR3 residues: CASSQETSGGAYF. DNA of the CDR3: TGCGCCAGCAGCCAGGAGACTAGCGGGGGGGCGTATTTT.

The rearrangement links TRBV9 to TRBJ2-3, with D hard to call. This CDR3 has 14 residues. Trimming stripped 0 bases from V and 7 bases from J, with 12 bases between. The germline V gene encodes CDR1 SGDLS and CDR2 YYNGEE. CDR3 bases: TGTGCCAGCAGCGTAGACGGTAGCTCGAATACGCAGTATTTT. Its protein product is CASSVDGSSNTQYF.

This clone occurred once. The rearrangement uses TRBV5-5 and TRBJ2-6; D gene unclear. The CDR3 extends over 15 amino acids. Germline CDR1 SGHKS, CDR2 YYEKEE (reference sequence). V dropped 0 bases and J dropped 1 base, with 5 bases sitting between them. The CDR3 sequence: CASSLDLSGANVLTF. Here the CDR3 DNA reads TGTGCCAGCAGCTTGGATCTGTCTGGGGCCAACGTCCTGACTTTC.

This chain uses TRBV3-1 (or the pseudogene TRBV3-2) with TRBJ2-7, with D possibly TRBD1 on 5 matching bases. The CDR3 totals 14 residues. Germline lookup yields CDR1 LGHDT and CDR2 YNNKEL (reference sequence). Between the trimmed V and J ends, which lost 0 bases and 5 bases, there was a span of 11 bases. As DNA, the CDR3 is TGTGCCAGCAGCCAAGAATCGTGGGGCCACGAGCAGTACTTC. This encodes CASSQESWGHEQYF.

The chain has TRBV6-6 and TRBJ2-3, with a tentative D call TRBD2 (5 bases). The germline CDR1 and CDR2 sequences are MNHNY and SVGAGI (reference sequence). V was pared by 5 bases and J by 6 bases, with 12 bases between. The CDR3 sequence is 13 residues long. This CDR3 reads CASSKRDWDTQYF. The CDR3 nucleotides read TGTGCCAGCAGTAAACGGGATTGGGATACGCAGTATTTT.

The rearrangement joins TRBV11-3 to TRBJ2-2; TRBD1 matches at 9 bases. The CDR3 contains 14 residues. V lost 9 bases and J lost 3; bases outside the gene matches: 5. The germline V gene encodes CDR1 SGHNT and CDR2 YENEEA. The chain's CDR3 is CASQQGAYTGELFF. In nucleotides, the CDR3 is TGTGCCAGTCAACAGGGGGCCTACACCGGGGAGCTGTTTTTT.

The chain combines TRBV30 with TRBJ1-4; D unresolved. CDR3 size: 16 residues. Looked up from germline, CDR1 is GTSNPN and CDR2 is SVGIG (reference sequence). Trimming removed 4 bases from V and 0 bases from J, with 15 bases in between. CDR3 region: CAWIPREGSTNEKLFF. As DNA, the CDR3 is TGTGCCTGGATCCCCCGGGAGGGTTCAACTAATGAAAAACTGTTTTTT.

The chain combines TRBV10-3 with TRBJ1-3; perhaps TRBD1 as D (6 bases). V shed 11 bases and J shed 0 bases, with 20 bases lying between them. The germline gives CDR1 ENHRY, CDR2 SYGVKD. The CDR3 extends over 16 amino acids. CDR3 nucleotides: TGTGCCGTCCGATGGACAGATCTTCACTCTGGAAACACCATATATTTT. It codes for CAVRWTDLHSGNTIYF.

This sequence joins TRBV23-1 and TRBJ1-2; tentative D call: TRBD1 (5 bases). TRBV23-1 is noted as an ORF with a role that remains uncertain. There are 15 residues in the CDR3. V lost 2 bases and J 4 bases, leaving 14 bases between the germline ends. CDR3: CASSQRGHSFYGYTF. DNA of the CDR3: TGCGCCAGCAGTCAAAGGGGCCACAGTTTCTATGGCTACACCTTC.

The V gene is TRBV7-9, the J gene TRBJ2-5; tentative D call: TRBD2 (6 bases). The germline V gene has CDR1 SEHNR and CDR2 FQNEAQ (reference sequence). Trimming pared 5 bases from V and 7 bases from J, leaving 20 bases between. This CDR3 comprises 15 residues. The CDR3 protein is CASSNHRLVGLTQYF. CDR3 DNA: TGTGCCAGCAGCAACCATAGACTAGTTGGCCTGACCCAGTACTTC.

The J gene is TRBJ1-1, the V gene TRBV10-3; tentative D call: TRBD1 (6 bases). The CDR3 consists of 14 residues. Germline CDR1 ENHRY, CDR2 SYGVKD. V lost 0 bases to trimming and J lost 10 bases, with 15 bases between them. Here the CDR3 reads CAISESGQGMRAFF. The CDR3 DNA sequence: TGTGCCATCAGTGAGTCTGGTCAGGGGATGAGAGCTTTCTTT.

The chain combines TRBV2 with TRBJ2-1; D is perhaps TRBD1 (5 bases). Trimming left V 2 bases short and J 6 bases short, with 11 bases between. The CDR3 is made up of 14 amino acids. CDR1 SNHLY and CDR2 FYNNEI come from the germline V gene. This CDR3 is CASSERGSGNEQFF. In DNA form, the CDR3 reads TGTGCCAGCAGTGAAAGGGGTTCTGGCAATGAGCAGTTCTTC.